This T cell receptor (beta chain) was profiled in a study of response to subunit inactivated influenza vaccine. Study-wide results and limits: Few new T cells, the authors suggested, are recruited by each seasonal influenza vaccination.

The junction had 5 bases not matched to a gene; V was cut back by 2 bases and J by 7 bases. Germline V lookup: CDR1 SGHVS, CDR2 FNYEAQ. This CDR3 region has 15 residues. This clonotype was seen repeatedly, ten times or more. Its antigen remains unknown. TCRdb re-analysed the RT-PCR reads in MiXCR, keeping a single row per CDR3 protein. This sample has under 500,000 distinct CDR3 sequences; 10% to 11% occur once, and the top ten carry around 12%. This clonotype was obtained from a man in his fifties or sixties who received an inactivated influenza vaccine. Sequences were derived from PBMCs from blood, sampled roughly 47 days after vaccination. J is TRBJ2-2 and V is TRBV7-6; 9 bases align to TRBD1. The CDR3 reads CASSLRDRASGELFF. The CDR3 coding sequence is TGTGCCAGCAGCTTAAGGGACAGGGCTAGCGGGGAGCTGTTTTTT.